This T cell receptor (beta chain) originates from a study of T cells in tuberculosis. TCRdb's copy holds only in-frame clones and misses some; the assay was immunoSEQ multiplex PCR. This sample has around 26,000 clones, with roughly 96% found just once. Input material: PBMCs. The TCR originated in a donor between 10 and 35 years old with latent tuberculosis or without tuberculosis infection.

This CDR3 reads CASSLGQGLPDSPLHF. The CDR3 region has the DNA TGTGCCAGCAGCTTAGGACAGGGGCTTCCAGATTCACCCCTCCACTTT. The chain combines TRBV7-2 with TRBJ1-6; TRBD1 matches 8 bases. The V gene end was trimmed by 1 base and the J gene end by 8 bases; junction bases not matched to a gene: 7. The CDR3 spans 16 residues. The germline V gene encodes CDR1 SGHTA and CDR2 FQGNSA.